This TCR beta chain was documented in a study of blood T cell repertoires in COVID-19. The protocol was immunoSEQ multiplex PCR, while the TCRdb copy is restricted to in-frame clones and leaves out a portion. The data show about 480,000 clones, approximately 89% seen once. The junction had 7 bases not matched to a gene; V was cut back by 4 bases and J by 8 bases. CDR3 length: 13 residues. From germline, CDR1 is SQVTM and CDR2 ANQGSEA. The TCR comes from a man between 18 and 35 years old with COVID-19, enrolled during active disease. The sequencing sample was made of peripheral blood. The rearrangement uses TRBV29-1 and TRBJ1-4; TRBD1 aligns across 7 bases. The CDR3 is CSVGQGGREKLFF. In nucleotides, the CDR3 is TGCAGCGTTGGACAGGGAGGACGAGAAAAACTGTTTTTT.